This T cell receptor (beta chain) appears in the sequencing data of a study of shared clonotypes between healthy human individuals. Study-wide background: A couple of women and a few men aged 18 to 49 served as donors. Study results and caveats: Memory subsets generally showed lower estimated richness than naive subsets. Relative to clonotypes present in all four donors, those not shared had lower generation probabilities.

This clone was counted a single time. As yet, its antigen is unknown. Other DNA sequences in this sample translate to the same CDR3. A deep-level run was used for the assay. Libraries were prepared by immunoSEQ multiplex PCR; TCRdb keeps only in-frame clonotypes and omits some of them. This table holds about 1.5 million clones, 95% to 99% found once. The TCR comes from a man aged 30-40 years in good health. Sequenced: naive CD4+ T cells sorted from blood. Subset given: CD45RA+ positively selected.

The CDR3 nucleotides are TGTGCCAGCTCACCCCCCGGGACAGGGTCCTACGAGCAGTACTTC. This encodes CASSPPGTGSYEQYF. This rearrangement joins TRBV18 to TRBJ2-7; TRBD1 aligns across 9 bases. Germline V CDR1 and CDR2: KGHSH, LQKENI. The CDR3 is made up of 15 amino acids. J was trimmed by 1 base and V by 3 bases; bases with no gene match: 4.